This T cell receptor beta chain was captured by sequencing in a study of blood T cell repertoires in COVID-19. On the study more broadly: Donors in the United States, Italy and Spain gave samples during acute or convalescent COVID-19. The analysed material was cDNA or gDNA that came from T cells, B-cell-depleted T cells, or PBMCs.

In the original processing: Amplification from reference gene primers served as the basis for estimated nucleated cell counts. Here immunoSEQ multiplex PCR was the method, and the copy in TCRdb shows in-frame clones only, minus some. V, J and clone size are taken as reported in that table, and D and trimming were inferred from the DNA itself. Among around 200,000 clones listed, around 85% were seen once. The length of the CDR3 is 20 residues. Per germline, CDR1 MNHEY and CDR2 SMNVEV (reference sequence). The ends lost 2 bases at V and 6 bases at J; junction bases unmatched: 18. Input material: peripheral blood. This chain connects TRBV27 to TRBJ2-1; 11 bases fit TRBD2. The receptor was isolated from a man in his fifties or sixties with acute or convalescent COVID-19. The CDR3 DNA is TGTGCCAGCAGTTTACTAGGGGGCCCGGGACTAGCGGACCGAGGCAATGAGCAGTTCTTC. This codes for CASSLLGGPGLADRGNEQFF.